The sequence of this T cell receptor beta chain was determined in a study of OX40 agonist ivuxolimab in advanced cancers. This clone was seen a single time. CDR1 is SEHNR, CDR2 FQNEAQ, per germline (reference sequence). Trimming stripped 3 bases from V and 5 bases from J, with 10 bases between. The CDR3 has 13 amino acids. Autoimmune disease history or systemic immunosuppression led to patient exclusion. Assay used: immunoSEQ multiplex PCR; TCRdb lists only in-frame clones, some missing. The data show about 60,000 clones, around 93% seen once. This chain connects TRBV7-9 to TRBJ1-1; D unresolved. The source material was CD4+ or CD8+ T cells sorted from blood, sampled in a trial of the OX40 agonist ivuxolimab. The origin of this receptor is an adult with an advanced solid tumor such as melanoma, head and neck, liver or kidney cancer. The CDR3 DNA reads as TGTGCCAGCAGCTTCGGCGGAAGAACTGAAGCTTTCTTT. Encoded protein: CASSFGGRTEAFF.